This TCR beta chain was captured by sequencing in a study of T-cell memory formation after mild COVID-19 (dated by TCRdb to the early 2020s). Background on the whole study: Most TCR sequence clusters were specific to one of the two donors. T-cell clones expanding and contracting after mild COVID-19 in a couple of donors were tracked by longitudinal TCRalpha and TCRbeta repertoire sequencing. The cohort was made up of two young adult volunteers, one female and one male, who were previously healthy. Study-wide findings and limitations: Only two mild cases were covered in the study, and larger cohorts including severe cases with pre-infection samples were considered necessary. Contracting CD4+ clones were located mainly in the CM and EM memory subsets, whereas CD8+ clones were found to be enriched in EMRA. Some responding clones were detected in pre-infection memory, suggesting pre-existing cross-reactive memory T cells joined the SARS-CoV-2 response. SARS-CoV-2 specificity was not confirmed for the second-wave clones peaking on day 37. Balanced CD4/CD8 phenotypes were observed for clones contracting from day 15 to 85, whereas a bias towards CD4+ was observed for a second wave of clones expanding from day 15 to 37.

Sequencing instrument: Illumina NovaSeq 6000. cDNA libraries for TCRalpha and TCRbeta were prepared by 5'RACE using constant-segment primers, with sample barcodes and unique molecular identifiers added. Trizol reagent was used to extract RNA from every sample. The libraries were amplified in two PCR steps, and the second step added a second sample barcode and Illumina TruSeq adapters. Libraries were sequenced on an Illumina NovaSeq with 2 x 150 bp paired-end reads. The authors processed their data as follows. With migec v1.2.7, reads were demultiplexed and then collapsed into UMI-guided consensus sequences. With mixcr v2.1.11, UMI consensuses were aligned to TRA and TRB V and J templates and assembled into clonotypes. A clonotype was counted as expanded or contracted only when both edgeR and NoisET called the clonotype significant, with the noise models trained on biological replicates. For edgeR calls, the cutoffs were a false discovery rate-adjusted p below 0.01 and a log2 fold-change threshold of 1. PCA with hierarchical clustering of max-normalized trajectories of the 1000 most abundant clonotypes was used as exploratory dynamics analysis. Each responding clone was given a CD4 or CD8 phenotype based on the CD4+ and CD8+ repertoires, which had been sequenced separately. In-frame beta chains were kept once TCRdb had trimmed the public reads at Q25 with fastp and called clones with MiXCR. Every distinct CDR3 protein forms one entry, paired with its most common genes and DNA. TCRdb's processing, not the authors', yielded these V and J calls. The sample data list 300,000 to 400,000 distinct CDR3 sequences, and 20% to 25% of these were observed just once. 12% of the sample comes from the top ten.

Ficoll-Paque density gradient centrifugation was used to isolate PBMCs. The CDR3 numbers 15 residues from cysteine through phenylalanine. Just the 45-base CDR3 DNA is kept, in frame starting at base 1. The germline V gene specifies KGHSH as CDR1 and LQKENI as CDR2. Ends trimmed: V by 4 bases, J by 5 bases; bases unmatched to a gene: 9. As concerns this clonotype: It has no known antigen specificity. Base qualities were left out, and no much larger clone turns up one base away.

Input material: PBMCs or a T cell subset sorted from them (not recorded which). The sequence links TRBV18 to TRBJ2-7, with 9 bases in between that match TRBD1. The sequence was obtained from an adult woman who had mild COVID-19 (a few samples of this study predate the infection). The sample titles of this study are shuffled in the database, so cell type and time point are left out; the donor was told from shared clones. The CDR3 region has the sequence CASSRSGQGNHEQYF. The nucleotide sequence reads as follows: TGTGCCAGCTCACGCTCGGGACAGGGTAACCACGAGCAGTACTTC.